These 5 T cell receptor beta chains came from one sample sequenced in a study of somatic mutations in cytotoxic T cells in rheumatoid arthritis. Measured with immunoSEQ multiplex PCR; TCRdb has only the in-frame clones, and not every one. The sample lists tens of thousands of clones; around 86% were seen once. The specimen sequenced was CD8+ T cells sorted from blood. All receptors derive from an adult with rheumatoid arthritis.

The chain is built from TRBV7-9 and TRBJ2-2; 8 bases map to TRBD1. The CDR3 has 17 amino acids. After removal of 2 bases from V and 0 bases from J, the junction contained 5 bases not matched to a gene. In germline, CDR1 is SEHNR, CDR2 FQNEAQ (reference sequence). CDR3 sequence: CASSLRSGGPNTGELFF. The CDR3 region has the DNA TGTGCCAGCAGCTTAAGGTCAGGGGGCCCGAACACCGGGGAGCTGTTTTTT.

Here the CDR3 reads CATSRDRGQGPTDTQYF. CDR3 bases: TGTGCCACCAGCAGAGATCGTGGGCAGGGGCCCACAGATACGCAGTATTTT. The V call is TRBV15, the J call TRBJ2-3; possibly TRBD1 for D (6 bases). The ends were cut back, 0 bases at V and 2 bases at J, with 15 bases in the middle. CDR3 size: 17 residues. CDR1 is LNHNV, CDR2 YYDKDF, per germline (reference sequence).

V and J are TRBV13 and TRBJ1-1; D remains ambiguous. The germline CDR1 and CDR2 sequences are PRHDT and FYEKMQ (reference sequence). The CDR3 runs 11 residues. V was trimmed by 1 base and J by 7 bases, leaving 4 bases between them. The DNA of the CDR3 is TGTGCCAGCAGCTTAGAGGATGAAGCTTTCTTT. Translating it yields CASSLEDEAFF.

The chain uses TRBV27 and TRBJ2-5; 9 bases are shared with TRBD2. The V segment lost 5 bases and the J segment 5 bases; nucleotides outside the gene matches: 9. This CDR3 contains 15 residues. The germline CDR1 and CDR2 sequences are MNHEY and SMNVEV (reference sequence). CDR3 DNA: TGTGCCAGCAGTGAGCGGGGGGCAACTGGGGAGACCCAGTACTTC. Its protein is CASSERGATGETQYF.

The rearrangement uses TRBV19 and TRBJ2-1; D is unresolved. Germline values: CDR1 LNHDA, CDR2 SQIVND (reference sequence). This CDR3 has 14 residues. With 1 base removed from V and 1 base from J, the gap between germline ends came to 5 bases. CDR3 sequence: CASSIGSSYNEQFF. In DNA, the CDR3 is TGTGCCAGTAGTATAGGTTCTTCCTACAATGAGCAGTTCTTC.